This T cell receptor (beta chain) was obtained from a study of CD8 T cells in ankylosing spondylitis. Regarding this clonotype: The antigen remains undetermined.

Study observations and caveats: Disease-associated clones were CD8+ and fairly uncommon in peripheral blood. There was reportedly significant enrichment of clones that were disease-linked in matched ankylosing spondylitis synovial fluid. A TCR beta motif of under ten highly homologous variants seemed to mark ankylosing spondylitis blood.

CDR3 length: 16 residues. The germline gives CDR1 DFQATT, CDR2 SNEGSKA (reference sequence). V lost 5 bases, J lost 7 bases, and 10 bases stayed unmatched. The authors made TCR beta libraries by quantitative 5'-RACE with molecular barcodes. TCRdb independently ran MiXCR on the 5' RACE reads; one entry per CDR3 protein. The data show 200,000 to 300,000 distinct CDR3 sequences, under 35% seen once. The TCR sequence derives from a male donor with ankylosing spondylitis or in good health (not recorded which). Source material: blood, either unsorted or a sorted T cell fraction (not recorded which). The V gene is TRBV20-1, the J gene TRBJ2-1, with TRBD2 identical over 14 bases. In DNA, the CDR3 is TGCAGTGCTCGCGCAGGACTAGCGGGGGGCGGGAATGAGCAGTTCTTC. Translating gives CSARAGLAGGGNEQFF.